The next 23 T cell receptor beta chains were all read from a single sample in a study of graft-versus-host responses after intestinal transplantation. To release intraepithelial and lamina propria lymphocytes, the graft tissue was processed. Libraries were prepared by immunoSEQ multiplex PCR; TCRdb keeps only in-frame clonotypes and omits some of them. The table lists some 20,000 clones, about 65% of them singletons. The sample was ileum tissue, taken around 20 days after intestinal transplant. These receptors originate from a human patient who received an intestinal transplant, so some T cells may come from the graft donor.

This clone was seen once. The chain is built from TRBV27 and TRBJ2-1, with 14 nucleotides matching TRBD2. Germline CDR1 MNHEY, CDR2 SMNVEV (reference sequence). With 6 bases clipped from V and 3 bases from J, the junction kept 1 base outside the gene matches. CDR3 size: 15 residues. The CDR3 here is CASRGLAGVYNEQFF. CDR3 sequence (DNA): TGTGCCAGCAGGGGACTAGCGGGAGTCTACAATGAGCAGTTCTTC.

The chain recombines TRBV15 with TRBJ2-7; the match to TRBD1 covers 12 bases. V lost 2 bases to trimming and J lost 6 bases; unmatched junction nucleotides: 5. The CDR3 totals 15 residues. CDR1 and CDR2 (germline): LNHNV, YYDKDF (reference sequence). The chain's CDR3 is CATSRTGTGGFEQYF. CDR3 in DNA: TGTGCCACCAGCAGAACCGGGACAGGGGGCTTCGAGCAGTACTTC. The whole variable domain, remainder taken from reference TRBV15 and TRBJ2-7, is DAMVIQNPRYQVTQFGKPVTLSCSQTLNHNVMYWYQQKSSQAPKLLFHYYDKDFNNEADTPDNFQSRRPNTSFCFLDIRSPGLGDTAMYLCATSRTGTGGFEQYFGPGTRLTVT.

This chain joins TRBV30 and TRBJ1-2, with D maybe TRBD1 (6 bases). The CDR3 runs to 13 residues. Trimming stripped 2 bases from V and 6 bases from J, with 13 bases between. Per the germline V gene, CDR1 is GTSNPN and CDR2 is SVGIG (reference sequence). This CDR3 reads CAWSWGRIDGYTF. CDR3 nucleotide sequence: TGTGCCTGGAGTTGGGGGCGGATCGATGGCTACACCTTC.

V gene TRBV7-8 combines with J gene TRBJ1-5; no clear D gene. This CDR3 has 15 residues. The V end lost 2 bases, the J end lost 0 bases, and 8 bases lay between the germline ends. Germline V gene lookup returns CDR1 SGHVS and CDR2 FQNEAQ. CDR3 nucleotide sequence: TGTGCCAGCAGCTTACTAGCTTATAGCAATCAGCCCCAGCATTTT. Translating gives CASSLLAYSNQPQHF.

This clone was seen a handful of times. The chain links TRBV28 to TRBJ2-6, with 7 nucleotides matching TRBD2. J gave up 0 bases and V 4 bases, and 15 bases lay outside the gene matches. The CDR3 sequence is 20 residues long. The V gene's germline CDR1 is MDHEN and CDR2 SYDVKM. CDR3 residues: CASSSKTPREELSGANVLTF. CDR3 nucleotide sequence: TGTGCCAGCAGTTCGAAAACACCACGGGAGGAGCTCTCTGGGGCCAACGTCCTGACTTTC.

CDR3 sequence (DNA): TGTGCCAGCAGCCCCCGGACAGGGTCCTACGAGCAGTACTTC. Translated, it gives CASSPRTGSYEQYF. V gene TRBV7-9 combines with J gene TRBJ2-7, with 8 nucleotides matching TRBD1. Per germline, CDR1 SEHNR and CDR2 FQNEAQ (reference sequence). Trimming at V came to 5 bases and at J to 1 base, leaving 4 bases not matched to a gene. This CDR3 is 14 amino acids long.

The chain links TRBV19 to TRBJ1-3; possibly TRBD1 for D (6 bases). Germline V gene sequence: CDR1 LNHDA, CDR2 SQIVND (reference sequence). CDR3 size: 17 residues. Between the trimmed V and J ends, which lost 3 bases and 0 bases, there was a span of 15 bases. This CDR3 reads CASSIQGLPYSGNTIYF. CDR3 DNA: TGTGCCAGTAGTATCCAGGGGCTCCCCTACTCTGGAAACACCATATATTTT.

The rearrangement uses TRBV7-8 and TRBJ2-1; no clear D gene. Germline CDR1 and CDR2: SGHVS and FQNEAQ. V was shortened by 2 bases and J by 0 bases, with 5 bases between the two germline ends. The CDR3 has 14 residues. CDR3 sequence: CASSLHGSYNEQFF. CDR3 nucleotide sequence: TGTGCCAGCAGCTTACACGGCTCCTACAATGAGCAGTTCTTC. Together with reference TRBV7-8 and TRBJ2-1, the CDR3 gives the full variable domain: GAGVSQSPRYKVAKRGQDVALRCDPISGHVSLFWYQQALGQGPEFLTYFQNEAQLDKSGLPSDRFFAERPEGSVSTLKIQRTQQEDSAVYLCASSLHGSYNEQFFGPGTRLTVL.

The J gene is TRBJ1-2, the V gene TRBV5-3, with D perhaps matching TRBD1 (5 bases). TRBV5-3 is identified as an open reading frame with a role that is uncertain. With 1 base removed from V and 7 bases from J, the gap between germline ends came to 11 bases. This CDR3 is 13 amino acids long. The CDR3 DNA reads as TGTGCCAGAAGCTTGTCTAGGGGAATTGGCTACACCTTC. Translated, it gives CARSLSRGIGYTF.

The J gene is TRBJ2-3, the V gene TRBV9; D perhaps matches TRBD1 (5 bases). The CDR3 loop spans 15 amino acids. Germline loops: CDR1 SGDLS, CDR2 YYNGEE. The V end was cut by 3 bases, the J end by 5 bases, with 16 bases between. The CDR3 DNA sequence: TGTGCCAGCAGCGCCGGGCAGAGTAGGGGAGATACGCAGTATTTT. Translation: CASSAGQSRGDTQYF.

The V call is TRBV11-2, the J call TRBJ2-7; 7 positions match TRBD1. The V gene end was trimmed by 5 bases and the J gene end by 0 bases; junction bases not matched to a gene: 19. Germline V CDR1 and CDR2: SGHAT, FQNNGV. CDR3 length: 19 amino acids. CDR3 sequence (DNA): TGTGCCAGCAGCCCCTTAAGAGCATTCCCGGGACAGAGCTCCTACGAGCAGTACTTC. Translation: CASSPLRAFPGQSSYEQYF.

The V gene is TRBV4-1, the J gene TRBJ2-5, with 7 nucleotides matching TRBD2. The CDR3 spans 19 residues. Germline trimming cut 1 base from V and 1 base from J; bases unmatched to any gene: 15. From germline, CDR1 is MGHRA and CDR2 YSYEKL. The CDR3: CASSQGGWGGYEIQETQYF. CDR3 DNA: TGCGCCAGCAGCCAAGGGGGTTGGGGAGGGTATGAGATCCAAGAGACCCAGTACTTC.

The table lists this clone with a few counts. The J gene is TRBJ2-7, the V gene TRBV4-2; possible D gene TRBD2, 6 bases. The CDR3 is made up of 16 amino acids. V lost 0 bases and J lost 4, with 16 bases in between. Germline values: CDR1 LGHNA, CDR2 YNFKEQ. DNA of the CDR3: TGTGCCAGCAGCCAAGAATGGTTCGGGGGATGGTACGAGCAGTACTTC. Translated: CASSQEWFGGWYEQYF.

This clone was seen only a few times. This chain uses TRBV10-2 with TRBJ2-7; D is perhaps TRBD2 (5 bases). The CDR3 contains 11 residues. Germline V CDR1 and CDR2: WSHSY, SAAADI. With 5 bases removed from V and 4 bases from J, the gap between germline ends came to 6 bases. Here the CDR3 reads CASSWEYEQYF. CDR3 bases: TGCGCCAGCAGTTGGGAGTACGAGCAGTACTTC.

The V gene is TRBV30, the J gene TRBJ1-2, with a tentative D call TRBD1 (6 bases). V shed 8 bases and J shed 3 bases, with 19 bases lying between them. Germline CDR1 reads GTSNPN; CDR2 reads SVGIG (reference sequence). This CDR3 region has 14 residues. The CDR3 DNA reads TGTGCCCTGAAGGGGACAAGGGATCACTATGGCTACACCTTC. Its translation is CALKGTRDHYGYTF.

This clone was recorded a few times. The chain has TRBV29-1 and TRBJ2-7; 9 nucleotides agree with TRBD1. Trimming removed 1 base from V and 2 bases from J; junction bases left unmatched: 3. Germline V gene data show CDR1 as SQVTM and CDR2 as ANQGSEA. The CDR3 is 14 amino acids. The CDR3 region has the DNA TGCAGCGTTGAAGGGACAGGGGCCCCCTACGAGCAGTACTTC. Translating gives CSVEGTGAPYEQYF.

This chain uses TRBV5-4 with TRBJ2-3, with D tentatively TRBD1 (5 bases). This CDR3 comprises 17 residues. Germline lookup yields CDR1 SGHNT and CDR2 YYREEE (reference sequence). Trimming pared 3 bases from V and 3 bases from J, leaving 20 bases between. CDR3 protein: CASSSGQSLIQTDTQYF. The CDR3 coding sequence is TGTGCCAGCAGCTCCGGACAATCATTAATACAAACAGATACGCAGTATTTT. The full variable domain, in which reference TRBV5-4 and TRBJ2-3 provide the parts outside the CDR3, is ETGVTQSPTHLIKTRGQQVTLRCSSQSGHNTVSWYQQALGQGPQFIFQYYREEENGRGNFPPRFSGLQFPNYSSELNVNALELDDSALYLCASSSGQSLIQTDTQYFGPGTRLTVL.

This clone was counted between two and nine times. The chain uses TRBV5-5 and TRBJ2-1, with D hard to call. Germline-derived CDR1 and CDR2 are SGHKS and YYEKEE (reference sequence). V was shortened by 4 bases and J by 9 bases, with 23 bases between the two germline ends. CDR3 length equals 16 residues. The CDR3 DNA is TGTGCCAGCAGCCCGCTCCTCCAGGCGAGACGTGGTGAGCAGTTCTTC. Its translation: CASSPLLQARRGEQFF.

The chain is built from TRBV15 and TRBJ2-1; tentative D call: TRBD2 (5 bases). CDR3 length: 14 amino acids. With 1 base removed from V and 6 bases from J, the gap between germline ends came to 10 bases. Germline V gives CDR1 LNHNV, CDR2 YYDKDF (reference sequence). The CDR3 here is CATSRGWTFNEQFF. The CDR3, as DNA: TGTGCCACCAGCAGAGGGTGGACTTTCAATGAGCAGTTCTTC.

This clone was counted a single time. The rearrangement links TRBV4-1 to TRBJ2-7; D remains ambiguous. The germline CDR1 and CDR2 sequences are MGHRA and YSYEKL. The CDR3 totals 14 residues. The germline V and J ends were trimmed by 0 bases and 2 bases, with 8 bases remaining between them. CDR3 bases: TGCGCCAGCAGCCAAGAGAAGCTTGCCTACGAGCAGTACTTC. Its translation: CASSQEKLAYEQYF.

This chain connects TRBV5-6 to TRBJ2-5; no definite D call. Between the trimmed V and J ends, which lost 1 base and 2 bases, there was a span of 12 bases. Germline V gene lookup returns CDR1 SGHDT and CDR2 YYEEEE. CDR3 length equals 15 residues. CDR3 in DNA: TGTGCCAGCAGCTTGATCCTGGCAGAACAAGAGACCCAGTACTTC. It translates to CASSLILAEQETQYF.

The chain links TRBV5-1 to TRBJ2-5; 8 positions agree with TRBD1. J gave up 2 bases and V 4 bases, and 7 bases lay outside the gene matches. The germline gives CDR1 SGHRS, CDR2 YFSETQ. This CDR3 has 15 amino acids. CDR3 residues: CASSPLGTGQETQYF. The CDR3 DNA sequence: TGCGCCAGCAGCCCTTTAGGGACAGGTCAAGAGACCCAGTACTTC.

This clone was recorded once. This rearrangement joins TRBV27 to TRBJ2-1; 7 bases fit TRBD2. V was pared by 0 bases and J by 5 bases, with 4 bases of the junction left unmatched. The germline gives CDR1 MNHEY, CDR2 SMNVEV (reference sequence). The CDR3 runs 15 residues. The DNA for the CDR3 is TGTGCCAGCAGTTTATCGGGACTACCGAACAATGAGCAGTTCTTC. Residues: CASSLSGLPNNEQFF.